The sequence of this TCR beta chain was determined in a study of blood T cells in healthy people across ages. Study results and caveats: No conclusive comparison of naive versus antigen-experienced cells was possible with unsorted PBMCs.

Worth noting for this clonotype: Its cognate antigen is unknown.

Germline-derived CDR1 and CDR2 are SQVTM and ANQGSEA. Trimming took off 0 bases at V and 4 bases at J, with 13 bases between the two ends. The CDR3 sequence is 15 residues long. With a J-beta primer mix and a sample-barcoded 5' primer, a second PCR ran roughly 6 to 11 cycles. TCRdb independently ran MiXCR on the 5' RACE reads; one entry per CDR3 protein. The data show 600,000 to 1,000,000 distinct CDR3 sequences, with around a quarter seen just once and approximately 3.7% held by the top ten. The sample also formed part of further work on T cells of mothers and their children.

Sequencing input: blood. This chain joins TRBV29-1 and TRBJ1-3; D might be TRBD1 (5 bases). The TCR sequence derives from a boy aged 5-17 years in good health. The CDR3 DNA follows: TGCAGCGTTGAAGATCAGGGAGGGACGGGAAACACCATATATTTT. Amino acid sequence: CSVEDQGGTGNTIYF.